This T cell receptor beta chain was sequenced for a study of blood T cell repertoires in COVID-19. Study information: The United States, Italy and Spain were the sources of the acute and convalescent COVID-19 samples.

TCRdb keeps only in-frame clones here, not all; method: immunoSEQ multiplex PCR. Found here are 270,000 or so clones, about 85% of them singletons; the top ten hold approximately 12%. The CDR3 sequence is 12 residues long. Germline values: CDR1 SQVTM, CDR2 ANQGSEA. Trimming cost V 4 bases and J 4 bases, with 8 bases left between them. The sequence came from a human donor in a cohort sampled during active COVID-19. The chain uses TRBV29-1 and TRBJ1-3; a weak D match, TRBD1 (6 bases). The sample comprised peripheral blood. The CDR3: CSVVQGGNTIYF. As DNA, the CDR3 is TGCAGCGTTGTACAGGGAGGAAACACCATATATTTT.